The T cell receptor beta chain described here comes from a study of radiotherapy plus CTLA-4 blockade in lung cancer. Using immunoSEQ multiplex PCR, the repertoire was profiled, and TCRdb retains in-frame clones only, with some absent. The table includes around 37,000 clones, about two thirds detected once. The CDR3 spans 13 residues. The germline CDR1 and CDR2 sequences are SNHLY and FYNNEI. V was trimmed by 4 bases and J by 3 bases, leaving 9 bases between them. Sequencing used peripheral blood, obtained from a patient treated with radiotherapy plus ipilimumab. The receptor's source is a human donor with non-small cell lung cancer who had stable disease on radiotherapy plus ipilimumab. The J gene is TRBJ1-1, the V gene TRBV2; perhaps TRBD1 as D (5 bases). The CDR3 bases are TGTGCCAGCAGTGGCAGGGAGGACACTGAAGCTTTCTTT. It yields the protein CASSGREDTEAFF.